This T cell receptor beta chain comes out of a study of blood T cell repertoires in COVID-19. Study-wide context: Samples representing acute and convalescent COVID-19 were sourced from the United States, Italy and Spain. PBMCs, B-cell-depleted T cells, or T cells provided the cDNA or gDNA that made up the material.

Trimming cost V 4 bases and J 4 bases; bases outside gene matches: 9. CDR1 and CDR2 (germline): MNHEY, SVGAGI. This CDR3 spans 16 amino acids. Assay: immunoSEQ multiplex PCR; the TCRdb copy retains only in-frame clones and omits some. The sample has 200,000 to 250,000 clones; approximately 87% are singletons. Sequences were obtained from peripheral blood. This chain joins TRBV6-5 and TRBJ2-2; 7 positions agree with TRBD2. This sequence was found in a man aged 55-75 years with acute or convalescent COVID-19. CDR3: CASSSSYGRATGELFF. The CDR3 nucleotides are TGTGCCAGCAGTTCGAGTTATGGGAGGGCCACCGGGGAGCTGTTTTTT.